What follows are 15 T cell receptor beta chains derived from one specimen sequenced in a study of blood T cell repertoires in COVID-19. Clones were read by immunoSEQ multiplex PCR, and TCRdb kept only the in-frame ones, dropping some. The sample contains 270,000 or so clones, around 90% of which appear only once. The sequenced sample consisted of peripheral blood. Every receptor here comes from a woman in her sixties or seventies with COVID-19, enrolled during active disease.

The rearrangement uses TRBV18 and TRBJ2-1; 9 nucleotides line up with TRBD1. V lost 2 bases to trimming and J lost 6 bases; unmatched junction nucleotides: 8. The CDR3 runs 16 residues. CDR1 is KGHSH, CDR2 LQKENI, per germline. CDR3 nucleotide sequence: TGTGCCAGCTCACCATTCCCGGGACAGGGATCCAATGAGCAGTTCTTC. This sequence encodes CASSPFPGQGSNEQFF.

In DNA, the CDR3 is TGTGCCAGCAGCTTACTAACAGGGGGCGGCACAGATACGCAGTATTTT. It encodes CASSLLTGGGTDTQYF. The chain employs TRBV5-4 and TRBJ2-3; 9 nucleotides align to TRBD1. Germline-derived CDR1 and CDR2 are SGHNT and YYREEE (reference sequence). The CDR3 has 16 amino acids. V was clipped by 2 bases and J by 1 base; unmatched bases: 5.

The V and J genes are TRBV11-1 and TRBJ1-5, with D uncertain. CDR1 SGHAT and CDR2 FQDESV come from the germline V gene (reference sequence). Trimming left V 1 base short and J 3 bases short, with 7 bases between. CDR3 length: 14 amino acids. This CDR3 reads CASSLEWPNQPQHF. The CDR3 region has the DNA TGTGCCAGCAGCTTAGAATGGCCCAATCAGCCCCAGCATTTT.

The chain combines TRBV2 with TRBJ1-2; possible D gene TRBD1, 5 bases. Germline values: CDR1 SNHLY, CDR2 FYNNEI. The CDR3 sequence is 16 residues long. With 3 bases removed from V and 3 bases from J, the gap between germline ends came to 17 bases. Here the CDR3 reads CASSEVGRGDHYGYTF. The CDR3, as DNA: TGTGCCAGCAGTGAGGTCGGGAGGGGAGATCACTATGGCTACACCTTC.

The chain has TRBV4-1 and TRBJ1-1, with TRBD1 matching over 7 bases. The CDR3 is 15 residues long. The germline gives CDR1 MGHRA, CDR2 YSYEKL. V lost 4 bases and J lost 1; bases outside the gene matches: 6. CDR3 DNA sequence: TGCGCCAGCAGCCTTAGACAGGGCGAGAACACTGAAGCTTTCTTT. It is translated as CASSLRQGENTEAFF.

CDR3: CASSTRDRRNQPQHF. In DNA form, the CDR3 reads TGTGCCAGTAGTACCCGCGACAGACGCAATCAGCCCCAGCATTTT. The chain combines TRBV19 with TRBJ1-5; weak D call: TRBD1 (5 bases). V was clipped by 4 bases and J by 2 bases, with 12 bases between them. Per the germline V gene, CDR1 is LNHDA and CDR2 is SQIVND (reference sequence). This CDR3 has 15 amino acids.

This chain uses TRBV19 with TRBJ1-5, with 11 positions matching TRBD1. The CDR3 length is 18 residues. Germline V gene sequence: CDR1 LNHDA, CDR2 SQIVND (reference sequence). J was trimmed by 1 base and V by 3 bases; bases with no gene match: 8. CDR3 residues: CASSMQDRGLRSNQPQHF. The DNA for the CDR3 is TGTGCCAGTAGTATGCAGGACAGGGGGCTCCGGAGCAATCAGCCCCAGCATTTT.

The rearrangement uses TRBV19 and TRBJ2-2; D is unresolved. This CDR3 contains 13 residues. The V and J ends lost 2 bases and 5 bases respectively, with 6 bases between them. CDR1 and CDR2 (germline): LNHDA, SQIVND (reference sequence). The CDR3 DNA reads TGTGCCAGTAGTATATCCGTAACCGGGGAGCTGTTTTTT. Residues: CASSISVTGELFF.

V usage is TRBV19 and J usage is TRBJ1-1, with TRBD1 as a possible D gene (5 bases). CDR1 and CDR2 (germline): LNHDA, SQIVND (reference sequence). The CDR3 loop spans 15 amino acids. V was clipped by 8 bases and J by 10 bases, with 26 bases between them. The CDR3 region is CASSLREGSVGGAFF. The CDR3 DNA follows: TGTGCCAGTTCCCTAAGGGAGGGGAGCGTCGGGGGAGCTTTCTTT.

This clone was observed a few times. The rearrangement joins TRBV5-5 to TRBJ1-5; TRBD1 aligns across 8 bases. With V trimmed by 1 base and J by 2 bases, 5 bases remained unmatched. Germline V gene lookup returns CDR1 SGHKS and CDR2 YYEKEE (reference sequence). This CDR3 has 16 residues. This CDR3 reads CASSLQGAGGNQPQHF. CDR3 in DNA: TGTGCCAGCAGCTTGCAGGGGGCGGGGGGCAATCAGCCCCAGCATTTT.

The V and J genes are TRBV29-1 and TRBJ1-1; no reliable D call. The CDR3 contains 10 residues. Trimming left V 7 bases short and J 7 bases short, with 10 bases between. The germline CDR1 and CDR2 sequences are SQVTM and ANQGSEA. CDR3 loop: CSAFTSEAFF. As DNA, the CDR3 is TGCAGCGCCTTCACGAGTGAAGCTTTCTTT.

V is TRBV11-2 and J is TRBJ1-6; 8 bases map to TRBD1. Trimming removed 7 bases from V and 7 bases from J; junction bases left unmatched: 6. The CDR3 sequence is 14 residues long. Germline V lookup: CDR1 SGHAT, CDR2 FQNNGV. CDR3: CASIRGQANSPLHF. DNA for the CDR3: TGTGCCAGCATCCGGGGACAGGCAAATTCACCCCTCCACTTT.

This clone has just one count. V is TRBV10-3 and J is TRBJ2-7; perhaps TRBD1 as D (6 bases). Between the trimmed V and J ends, which lost 8 bases and 0 bases, there was a span of 14 bases. CDR1 and CDR2 from the germline V gene are ENHRY and SYGVKD. This CDR3 has 14 amino acids. The CDR3 region has the DNA TGTGCCATCCAAAAACAGGGTGACTCCTACGAGCAGTACTTC. It yields the protein CAIQKQGDSYEQYF.

The sample holds one count of this clone. The chain couples TRBV7-9 to TRBJ2-3, with TRBD1 matching over 7 bases. CDR3 length: 15 residues. Unmatched junction bases numbered 3, after V lost 2 bases and J lost 1 base. Germline values: CDR1 SEHNR, CDR2 FQNEAQ (reference sequence). The CDR3 is CASSLTGAGTDTQYF. DNA for the CDR3: TGTGCCAGCAGCTTAACAGGGGCCGGCACAGATACGCAGTATTTT.

The table lists this clone with a count of one. The V call is TRBV9, the J call TRBJ1-2; D is possibly TRBD1 (6 bases). Germline V gives CDR1 SGDLS, CDR2 YYNGEE. The CDR3 sequence is 12 residues long. V was trimmed by 7 bases and J by 8 bases, leaving 15 bases between them. The CDR3 is CASRRGAEGYTF. CDR3 bases: TGTGCCAGCCGCCGGGGGGCGGAGGGCTACACCTTC. Filled out from reference TRBV9 and TRBJ1-2, the complete variable domain reads DSGVTQTPKHLITATGQRVTLRCSPRSGDLSVYWYQQSLDQGLQFLIQYYNGEERAKGNILERFSAQQFPDLHSELNLSSLELGDSALYFCASRRGAEGYTFGSGTRLTVV.